This T cell receptor beta chain was sequenced during a study of blood T cell repertoires in COVID-19. V lost 0 bases, J lost 8 bases, and 7 bases stayed unmatched. Germline V gives CDR1 MNHEY, CDR2 SVGAGI. The length of the CDR3 is 15 residues. Using immunoSEQ multiplex PCR, the repertoire was profiled, and TCRdb retains in-frame clones only, with some absent. The table has 95,000 to 100,000 clones, roughly 80% seen once. This receptor was obtained from a woman older than 75 with acute or convalescent COVID-19. Sequencing was carried out using peripheral blood. V usage is TRBV6-5 and J usage is TRBJ2-1; TRBD1 matches 7 bases. CDR3 region: CASSYSGTALDEQFF. The CDR3 DNA follows: TGTGCCAGCAGTTACTCCGGGACAGCCTTGGATGAGCAGTTCTTC.